Following are 5 T cell receptor beta chains from one sample sequenced in a study of blood T cell repertoires in COVID-19. Generated by immunoSEQ multiplex PCR, the TCRdb table keeps only in-frame clones and is missing some. The sample includes some 270,000 clones, 88% of them seen just once. The specimen was PBMCs or T cells enriched from blood (not recorded which). These receptors all stem from a woman aged 40-49 years who had been exposed to COVID-19.

The chain recombines TRBV2 with TRBJ2-3, with 7 bases identical to TRBD2. Germline V gene sequence: CDR1 SNHLY, CDR2 FYNNEI. There are 14 residues in the CDR3. The V segment lost 6 bases and the J segment 4 bases; nucleotides outside the gene matches: 7. The DNA for the CDR3 is TGTGCCAGCAGGGGGGGGAGGGTCGCAGATACGCAGTATTTT. This codes for CASRGGRVADTQYF. The full variable domain, completed using reference TRBV2 and TRBJ2-3, is EPEVTQTPSHQVTQMGQEVILRCVPISNHLYFYWYRQILGQKVEFLVSFYNNEISEKSEIFDDQFSVERPDGSNFTLKIRSTKLEDSAMYFCASRGGRVADTQYFGPGTRLTVL.

The chain is built from TRBV7-6 and TRBJ1-6, with D maybe TRBD1 (6 bases). Germline loops: CDR1 SGHVS, CDR2 FNYEAQ. The V end lost 3 bases, the J end lost 4 bases, and 13 bases lay between the germline ends. This CDR3 is 16 amino acids long. CDR3 protein: CASSFSPRGYNSPLHF. The CDR3 coding sequence is TGTGCCAGCAGCTTTTCGCCAAGGGGGTATAATTCACCCCTCCACTTT.

This chain joins TRBV25-1 and TRBJ2-3; 9 bases are a match to TRBD2. Germline CDR1 and CDR2: MGHDK and SYGVNS. The V segment lost 4 bases and the J segment 6 bases; nucleotides outside the gene matches: 8. The CDR3 length is 15 residues. The chain's CDR3 is CASSASEAGGDTQYF. The CDR3 DNA is TGTGCCAGCAGTGCCTCGGAAGCGGGAGGTGATACGCAGTATTTT.

The chain has TRBV2 and TRBJ2-2; D is unresolved. The V gene lost 4 bases and the J gene lost 15 bases, with 15 bases spanning the gap. CDR1 is SNHLY and CDR2 is FYNNEI in the germline V gene. The CDR3 totals 12 residues. This chain's CDR3 is CASSGMVVRVFF. In nucleotides, the CDR3 is TGTGCCAGCAGTGGGATGGTAGTACGGGTGTTTTTT.

The V and J genes are TRBV6-5 and TRBJ2-7; D remains unclear. This CDR3 comprises 13 residues. Per germline, CDR1 MNHEY and CDR2 SVGAGI. V lost 7 bases and J 0 bases, leaving 10 bases between the germline ends. The DNA for the CDR3 is TGTGCCAGCAAACCGACAACCTCCTACGAGCAGTACTTC. Amino acid sequence: CASKPTTSYEQYF.